The clone carrying this T cell receptor (beta chain) was found many times. Its antigen remains unidentified. 5'RACE with 10-nucleotide random UMIs generated the cDNA. TCRdb processed the 5' RACE reads anew with MiXCR; each CDR3 protein has one entry. Of roughly 52,000 distinct CDR3 sequences listed, approximately 5.8% were seen once; the top ten hold approximately 1.5%. Sorted libraries drew on under 1.3 million CD4+ or CD8+ T cells. This entry is derived from a study of neurological immune-mediated disorders. V was pared by 2 bases and J by 8 bases, with 4 bases between. Germline assignment: CDR1 KGHSH and CDR2 LQKENI. The CDR3 is made up of 12 amino acids. Study results and limitations: On phylogenetic grouping, the repertoires of 18 of 34 multiple sclerosis patients fell within one related-CDR3 cluster, constituting a possible signature.

The receptor was derived from a young woman with multiple sclerosis. The sample taken for sequencing was CD4+ T cells from blood. This sequence joins TRBV18 and TRBJ1-6; D not certain. The CDR3 DNA is TGTGCCAGCTCACCAGGGGATTCACCCCTCCACTTT. Encoded protein: CASSPGDSPLHF.